A selection of T cell receptor beta chains follows, all from one sample in a study of Ad26.COV2.S vaccination and SARS-CoV-2 variants. TCRdb's table, derived via immunoSEQ multiplex PCR, lists solely in-frame clones and lacks some. The data show about 480,000 clones, around nine tenths seen once. This specimen consisted of peripheral blood, obtained in a trial of Ad26.COV2.S vaccine versus placebo. These receptors were collected from a person between 18 and 59 years old who received the Ad26.COV2.S COVID-19 vaccine or a placebo. Each CDR3 is given with its conserved first and last residue. Each record gives: clone size, V gene, J gene, D gene, CDR3 protein, CDR3 DNA. The D gene is left open where the match is weak. Clone size, where shown, is once, few, many, or a class for clones that have expanded.

size: few; V: TRBV6-5; J: TRBJ2-3; D: -; CDR3: CASSYEGTSSTDTQYF; DNA: TGTGCCAGCAGTTACGAGGGAACCTCTAGCACAGATACGCAGTATTTT
size: -; V: TRBV10-3; J: TRBJ2-1; D: -; CDR3: CAISDGSLKGNEQFF; DNA: TGTGCCATCAGTGATGGGTCCTTAAAGGGCAATGAGCAGTTCTTC
size: -; V: TRBV6-5; J: TRBJ1-2; D: -; CDR3: CASTGGTPGGGYTF; DNA: TGTGCCAGCACCGGGGGGACACCCGGAGGTGGCTACACCTTC
size: -; V: TRBV28; J: TRBJ1-5; D: -; CDR3: CASSPRFSSQPQHF; DNA: TGTGCCAGCAGCCCTCGGTTTTCTAGTCAGCCCCAGCATTTT
size: once; V: TRBV27; J: TRBJ2-1; D: -; CDR3: CASSFRGRDNEQFF; DNA: TGTGCCAGCAGTTTTCGAGGGAGAGACAATGAGCAGTTCTTC
size: few; V: TRBV11-2; J: TRBJ1-6; D: -; CDR3: CASSLGSNSPLHF; DNA: TGTGCCAGCAGCTTGGGCAGCAATTCACCCCTCCACTTT
size: once; V: TRBV30; J: TRBJ2-2; D: -; CDR3: CAWSSGDGGELFF; DNA: TGTGCCTGGAGTTCGGGGGATGGCGGGGAGCTGTTTTTT
size: -; V: TRBV6-2/TRBV6-3; J: TRBJ2-1; D: -; CDR3: CASSYVVGAGYNEQFF; DNA: TGTGCCAGCAGTTACGTGGTGGGAGCTGGCTACAATGAGCAGTTCTTC
size: -; V: TRBV7-2; J: TRBJ2-3; D: -; CDR3: CASSLKGTDTQYF; DNA: TGTGCCAGCAGCTTAAAAGGCACAGATACGCAGTATTTT
size: -; V: TRBV27; J: TRBJ2-4; D: TRBD2; CDR3: CASSFRTSGVNIQYF; DNA: TGTGCCAGCAGTTTTCGGACTAGCGGCGTAAACATTCAGTACTTC
size: -; V: TRBV6-5; J: TRBJ1-2; D: -; CDR3: CASTGTQKGFSGYTF; DNA: TGTGCCAGCACAGGGACCCAAAAGGGCTTTTCGGGCTACACCTTC
size: -; V: TRBV30; J: TRBJ1-5; D: TRBD1; CDR3: CAWSSPDRVSNQPQHF; DNA: TGTGCCTGGAGTTCCCCGGACAGGGTGAGCAATCAGCCCCAGCATTTT
size: -; V: TRBV19; J: TRBJ1-2; D: -; CDR3: CASSTPRGPNYGYTF; DNA: TGTGCCAGTAGTACCCCCCGAGGACCCAACTATGGCTACACCTTC
size: few; V: TRBV4-1; J: TRBJ2-7; D: TRBD2; CDR3: CASSPRGLAGIYEQYF; DNA: TGCGCCAGCAGCCCAAGAGGCCTAGCGGGCATTTACGAGCAGTACTTC
size: -; V: TRBV4-1; J: TRBJ2-2; D: TRBD2; CDR3: CASSQLASGSSGELFF; DNA: TGCGCCAGCAGCCAATTGGCTAGCGGGAGTTCCGGGGAGCTGTTTTTT
size: -; V: TRBV6-2/TRBV6-3; J: TRBJ2-7; D: TRBD1; CDR3: CASSSDRPYEQYF; DNA: TGTGCCAGCAGTTCGGACAGGCCCTACGAGCAGTACTTC
size: -; V: TRBV27; J: TRBJ2-7; D: TRBD2; CDR3: CASSSSGRAFEQYF; DNA: TGTGCCAGCAGCTCTAGCGGGAGGGCCTTCGAGCAGTACTTC
size: once; V: TRBV5-6; J: TRBJ2-7; D: -; CDR3: CASSRGRDYEQYF; DNA: TGTGCCAGCAGCCGAGGACGGGACTACGAGCAGTACTTC
size: -; V: TRBV3-1/TRBV3-2; J: TRBJ2-1; D: TRBD2; CDR3: CASSGGLAGVRQFF; DNA: TGTGCCAGCAGTGGGGGACTAGCGGGAGTACGACAGTTCTTC
size: -; V: TRBV2; J: TRBJ2-7; D: -; CDR3: CATSSLQDEQYF; DNA: TGTGCCACCTCTTCGTTGCAGGACGAGCAGTACTTC
size: -; V: TRBV3-1/TRBV3-2; J: TRBJ1-1; D: -; CDR3: CASSQIWSTEAFF; DNA: TGTGCCAGCAGCCAGATATGGAGCACTGAAGCTTTCTTT
size: -; V: TRBV3-1/TRBV3-2; J: TRBJ2-1; D: TRBD2; CDR3: CASSASGSSYNEQFF; DNA: TGTGCCAGCAGCGCTAGCGGGAGCTCCTACAATGAGCAGTTCTTC
size: -; V: TRBV14; J: TRBJ2-1; D: TRBD2; CDR3: CASSQDVRLAGVQSNEQFF; DNA: TGTGCCAGCAGCCAAGATGTGAGACTAGCGGGAGTGCAGAGCAATGAGCAGTTCTTC